Listed below are T cell receptor beta chains from one sample, sequenced in a study of cytomegalovirus exposure and HLA in healthy donors. Method: immunoSEQ multiplex PCR; TCRdb's copy keeps in-frame clones and lacks some. This sample has some 140,000 clones, with around 79% found just once. The sample taken for sequencing was PBMCs. The receptors shown here come from a man in his late teens or twenties in good health and CMV-seronegative. The CDR3 runs from the conserved cysteine through the conserved F or W. A D gene is named only where the DNA matches it firmly. Rows give clone size only sometimes, using once, few, many, or a class for an expanded clone.

clone size	V gene	J gene	D gene	CDR3 DNA	CDR3 protein
.	TRBV5-6	TRBJ1-5	.	TGTGCCAGCAGCCCAGGGGGCAATCAGCCCCAGCATTTT	CASSPGGNQPQHF
.	TRBV7-2	TRBJ1-6	.	TGTGCCAGCAGCTTAGGGGGGGAAAATTCACCCCTCCACTTT	CASSLGGENSPLHF
.	TRBV2	TRBJ1-2	TRBD1	TGTGCCAGCAGTGATGGGACAGGGGTTTACTATGGCTACACCTTC	CASSDGTGVYYGYTF
.	TRBV6-5	TRBJ1-5	TRBD1	TGTGCCAGCAGTTACCGGGACAGACATCAGCCCCAGCATTTT	CASSYRDRHQPQHF
.	TRBV7-9	TRBJ1-1	TRBD1	TGTGCCAGCAGCCAAGACAGGGGGCCCCTGAACACTGAAGCTTTCTTT	CASSQDRGPLNTEAFF
.	TRBV7-9	TRBJ2-1	.	TGTGCCAGCAGCTTAGCAGCGGGCTCCTACAATGAGCAGTTCTTC	CASSLAAGSYNEQFF
.	TRBV5-4	TRBJ2-7	.	TGTGCCAGCAGCTTGGGGGGCCAGGGTAGAGGCGAGCAGTACTTC	CASSLGGQGRGEQYF
.	TRBV5-4	TRBJ2-3	.	TGTGCCAGCAGCTCCGGGTCCAACCGGGGCACAGATACGCAGTATTTT	CASSSGSNRGTDTQYF
.	TRBV30	TRBJ1-2	TRBD1	TGTGCCTGGAGTTCTCCAGGGGGCACAGGGTATGGCTACACCTTC	CAWSSPGGTGYGYTF
.	TRBV4-1	TRBJ2-2	.	TGCGCCAGCAGCCCCAACAAGAACACCGGGGAGCTGTTTTTT	CASSPNKNTGELFF
.	TRBV19	TRBJ2-3	TRBD1	TGTGCCAGTAGTGTTGACAGGGCTAGCACAGATACGCAGTATTTT	CASSVDRASTDTQYF
.	TRBV19	TRBJ2-1	TRBD2	TGTGCCAGTAGCCTAGCGGGGGGGGCCAACCCCAATGAGCAGTTCTTC	CASSLAGGANPNEQFF
.	TRBV7-8	TRBJ1-5	.	TGTGCCAGCAGCCCCCTAGGGACAACCGCTTCTAGACAGCCCCAGCATTTT	CASSPLGTTASRQPQHF
.	TRBV4-1	TRBJ2-1	.	TGCGCCAGCAGCCGACAGGAACTATACAATGAGCAGTTCTTC	CASSRQELYNEQFF
.	TRBV6-7	TRBJ2-6	TRBD1	TGTGCCAGCAGCTATACCGACCGGGACAGGGGGCATGAAGGGGCCAACGGCCTGACTTTC	CASSYTDRDRGHEGANGLTF
few	TRBV2	TRBJ2-1	.	TGTGCCAGCAGTGAGCGCGGGTACAATGAGCAGTTCTTC	CASSERGYNEQFF
.	TRBV6-6	TRBJ2-2	.	TGTGCCAGCAGTTACTCCAGGGCGAACACCGGGGAGCTGTTTTTT	CASSYSRANTGELFF
.	TRBV2	TRBJ1-4	TRBD1	TGTGCCAGCAGCGGCCACAGGGGTCGAGAAAAACTGTTTTTT	CASSGHRGREKLFF
.	TRBV5-5	TRBJ1-1	.	TGTGCCAGCAGTTATACCTCCGCGATTTTTATGAACACTGAAGCTTTCTTT	CASSYTSAIFMNTEAFF
once	TRBV9	TRBJ2-5	TRBD2	TGTGCCAGCGGAGAGGGAGGGTGGACGGGCCGAGAGACCCAGTACTTC	CASGEGGWTGRETQYF
.	TRBV29-1	TRBJ1-5	.	TGCAGCGTTTCCGGGGGCAATCAGCCCCAGCATTTT	CSVSGGNQPQHF
.	TRBV6-1	TRBJ2-1	TRBD1	TGTGCCAGCAGTCCCCGGGACAGGTTGGCTGAGCAGTTCTTC	CASSPRDRLAEQFF
.	TRBV5-1	TRBJ1-1	TRBD1	TGCGCCAGCAGCCTGTCCCGGGACAGATCCTACACTGAAGCTTTCTTT	CASSLSRDRSYTEAFF
.	TRBV10-3	TRBJ2-5	TRBD2	TGTGCCATCAGTGGGGGACTAGCGGAATACCAAGAGACCCAGTACTTC	CAISGGLAEYQETQYF
.	TRBV6-1	TRBJ1-3	.	TGTGCCAGCAGGGGCGCGGGGAACCCTTGGGACACCATATATTTT	CASRGAGNPWDTIYF
.	TRBV2	TRBJ1-2	TRBD1	TGTGCCAGCAGATGGCAGGGGGCAGGCTATGGCTACACCTTC	CASRWQGAGYGYTF
.	TRBV6-5	TRBJ1-6	TRBD1	TGTGCCAGCAGTTACCTGGGACAGGGTGGGTCACCCCCCCACTTT	CASSYLGQGGSPPHF
.	TRBV6-5	TRBJ1-5	TRBD1	TGTGCCAGCAGTTGGGACAGAAATCAGCCCCAGCATTTT	CASSWDRNQPQHF
.	TRBV5-1	TRBJ1-3	.	TGCGCCAGCAGCTTTACAGCCACGAGCTCTGGAAACACCATATATTTT	CASSFTATSSGNTIYF
.	TRBV11-2	TRBJ1-3	.	TGTGCCAGCAGCTTAGGGGCAGTCTCTGGAAACACCATATATTTT	CASSLGAVSGNTIYF
.	TRBV7-6	TRBJ1-1	.	TGTGCCAGCAGCCCCCTGAGGGTGGGGAACACTGAAGCTTTCTTT	CASSPLRVGNTEAFF
.	TRBV7-9	TRBJ1-5	.	TGTGCCAGCAGCTCCAACAGGGTTTATAGCAATCAGCCCCAGCATTTT	CASSSNRVYSNQPQHF
many	TRBV5-6	TRBJ1-2	.	TGTGCCAGCAGCCAAGGGGCAGGGGTTGGCTCCATCTTC	CASSQGAGVGSIF
.	TRBV11-2	TRBJ2-6	.	TGTGCCAGCAGCTTAGTCCATCTCTCTGGGGCCAACGGCCTGACTTTC	CASSLVHLSGANGLTF
.	TRBV11-3	TRBJ2-5	TRBD2	TGTGCCAGCAGCTTAGGGGGGCTAGCGGGGGACGAAGAGACCCAGTACTTC	CASSLGGLAGDEETQYF
few	TRBV9	TRBJ1-2	.	TGTGCCAGCACCCCGCAGGGTAACTATGGCTACACCTTC	CASTPQGNYGYTF
.	TRBV27	TRBJ2-1	.	TGTGCCAGCAGTTTTCAGCCTAGGATCTACAATGAGCAGTTCTTC	CASSFQPRIYNEQFF
.	TRBV6-6	TRBJ2-1	TRBD2	TGTGCCAGTAGCGGGTTCAGCTCCTACAATGAGCAGTTCTTC	CASSGFSSYNEQFF
.	TRBV11-2	TRBJ1-4	TRBD1	TGTGCCAGCAGCTCCGGGACAGGGAACGAAAAACTGTTTTTT	CASSSGTGNEKLFF
few	TRBV7-5	TRBJ2-7	.	TGTGCCAGAAGCCCCCTAAACGGGGAGGGCGAGCAGTACTTC	CARSPLNGEGEQYF
.	TRBV9	TRBJ1-5	TRBD1	TGTGCCAGCAGCCTGGGACAGGCGATCAATCAGCCCCAGCATTTT	CASSLGQAINQPQHF
.	TRBV6-4	TRBJ1-5	.	TGTGCCAGCAGTGTGAGTAGCAATCAGCCCCAGCATTTT	CASSVSSNQPQHF
.	TRBV7-2	TRBJ2-1	.	TGTGCCAGCAGCTTTAGGGGCTTGATCGGCAATGAGCAGTTCTTC	CASSFRGLIGNEQFF
few	TRBV7-2	TRBJ2-5	TRBD2	TGTGCCAGCAGCTTCGGAATGCTAGCGGGGGGGTGGACCCAGTACTTC	CASSFGMLAGGWTQYF
.	TRBV6-1	TRBJ2-6	TRBD2	TGTGCCAGCAGTGAATGGCTAGCGGGGGCCCCGGCCAACGTCCTGACTTTC	CASSEWLAGAPANVLTF
.	TRBV6-5	TRBJ1-2	.	TGTGCCAGCAGTACAGGGCAATTCTATGGCTACACCTTC	CASSTGQFYGYTF
.	TRBV19	TRBJ2-2	.	TGTGCCAGTAGTCCAGACACCGGGGAGCTGTTTTTT	CASSPDTGELFF
.	TRBV5-6	TRBJ1-2	TRBD1	TGTGCCAGCAGCCCAACAGGGGGAGTCTATGGCTACACCTTC	CASSPTGGVYGYTF
few	TRBV7-3	TRBJ2-1	TRBD1	TGTGCCAGCAGCCCCCACAGGGGGAACAATGAGCAGTTCTTC	CASSPHRGNNEQFF
.	TRBV5-1	TRBJ1-2	.	TGCGCCAGCAGCTTGTGGGACACTTCTAACTATGGCTACACCTTC	CASSLWDTSNYGYTF
.	TRBV5-6	TRBJ2-2	.	TGTGCCAGCAGCCGCCCTTTGGTAGGGGGCACCGGGGAGCTGTTTTTT	CASSRPLVGGTGELFF
few	TRBV7-8	TRBJ1-1	.	TGTGCCGCCCGGCGGCCAGGTTCGGGGGGGGCTGAAGCTTTCTTT	CAARRPGSGGAEAFF
.	TRBV5-1	TRBJ2-5	TRBD2	TGCGCCAGCAGCTTGAACATTGGCGGGGGGGAGACCCAGTACTTC	CASSLNIGGGETQYF
.	TRBV7-8	TRBJ2-2	TRBD2	TGTGCCAGCAGCCCTAGCGGGGGTCCCGGGGAGCTGTTTTTT	CASSPSGGPGELFF
.	TRBV27	TRBJ2-7	.	TGTGCCAGCAGTCCCTGGGAGACAGGGACTTACGAGCAGTACTTC	CASSPWETGTYEQYF